These 6 T cell receptor beta chains originate from one sample sequenced in a study of blood T cell repertoires in COVID-19. Using immunoSEQ multiplex PCR, the repertoire was profiled, and TCRdb retains in-frame clones only, with some absent. The sample records about 140,000 clones, around 90% being singletons. The source material was peripheral blood. Receptor source: a human donor in a cohort sampled during active COVID-19.

This clone was seen only once. The V call is TRBV19, the J call TRBJ2-3; 12 bases align to TRBD2. Germline values: CDR1 LNHDA, CDR2 SQIVND (reference sequence). The trim removed 11 bases at V and 1 base at J, leaving 4 bases unmatched. CDR3 length equals 14 residues. The CDR3 protein is CASRTSGGTDTQYF. CDR3 nucleotides: TGTGCCTCCCGGACTAGCGGGGGCACAGATACGCAGTATTTT.

This sequence joins TRBV2 and TRBJ1-3; TRBD1 is a possible D gene (5 bases). CDR1 is SNHLY, CDR2 FYNNEI, per germline. Trimming cost V 2 bases and J 3 bases, with 11 bases left between them. This CDR3 contains 15 residues. The CDR3 DNA sequence: TGTGCCAGCAGTGAAAGCAGGGCGTTTGGAAACACCATATATTTT. This translates into CASSESRAFGNTIYF. Together with reference TRBV2 and TRBJ1-3, the CDR3 gives the full variable domain: EPEVTQTPSHQVTQMGQEVILRCVPISNHLYFYWYRQILGQKVEFLVSFYNNEISEKSEIFDDQFSVERPDGSNFTLKIRSTKLEDSAMYFCASSESRAFGNTIYFGEGSWLTVV.

The chain employs TRBV19 and TRBJ1-6; possible D gene TRBD1, 5 bases. The V and J ends lost 0 bases and 10 bases respectively, with 13 bases between them. Per germline, CDR1 LNHDA and CDR2 SQIVND (reference sequence). The CDR3 consists of 15 residues. CDR3 in DNA: TGTGCCAGTAGTATAGAGGGGCAGGGCCGGTCACCCCTCCACTTT. Translating it yields CASSIEGQGRSPLHF.

This clone was seen more than once but under ten times. The chain links TRBV15 to TRBJ2-7, with a tentative D call TRBD2 (6 bases). The germline V and J ends were trimmed by 5 bases and 6 bases, with 20 bases remaining between them. Germline V gene lookup returns CDR1 LNHNV and CDR2 YYDKDF (reference sequence). This CDR3 has 15 residues. The CDR3 loop reads CATSPDFGGVREQYF. In DNA form, the CDR3 reads TGTGCCACCAGCCCAGACTTCGGGGGAGTCCGCGAGCAGTACTTC.

This clone was picked up a small number of times. The chain employs TRBV27 and TRBJ1-5; 8 bases line up with TRBD1. Germline CDR1 reads MNHEY; CDR2 reads SMNVEV (reference sequence). The CDR3 runs to 13 residues. V lost 3 bases, J lost 10 bases, and 5 bases stayed unmatched. The CDR3 nucleotides are TGTGCCAGCAGTTTTGGACAGGGAAGTCCCCAGCATTTT. This encodes CASSFGQGSPQHF.

This clone has more than one count but fewer than ten. The gene calls are TRBV6-5 and TRBJ1-5; possible D gene TRBD1, 5 bases. There are 16 residues in the CDR3. Germline loops: CDR1 MNHEY, CDR2 SVGAGI. The germline V and J ends were trimmed by 2 bases and 4 bases, with 15 bases remaining between them. CDR3 nucleotides: TGTGCCAGCAGTTACGGAGGTGCGGGGGGAAATCAGCCCCAGCATTTT. Amino acids: CASSYGGAGGNQPQHF.